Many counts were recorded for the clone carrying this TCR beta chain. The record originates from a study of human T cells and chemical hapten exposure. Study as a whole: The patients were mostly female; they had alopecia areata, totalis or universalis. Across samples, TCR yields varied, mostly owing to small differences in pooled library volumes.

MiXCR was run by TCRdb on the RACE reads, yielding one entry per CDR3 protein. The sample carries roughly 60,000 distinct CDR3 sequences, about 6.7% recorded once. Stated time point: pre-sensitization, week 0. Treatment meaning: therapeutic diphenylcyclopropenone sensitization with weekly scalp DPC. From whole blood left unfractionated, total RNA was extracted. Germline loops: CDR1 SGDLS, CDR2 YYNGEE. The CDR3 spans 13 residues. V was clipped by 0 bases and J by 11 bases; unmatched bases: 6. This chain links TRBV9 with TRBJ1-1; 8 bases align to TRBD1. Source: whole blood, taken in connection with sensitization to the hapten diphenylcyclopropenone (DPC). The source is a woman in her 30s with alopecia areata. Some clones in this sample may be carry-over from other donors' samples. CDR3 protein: CASSVGPGGDAFF. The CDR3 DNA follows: TGTGCCAGCAGCGTAGGGCCAGGGGGCGACGCTTTCTTT.